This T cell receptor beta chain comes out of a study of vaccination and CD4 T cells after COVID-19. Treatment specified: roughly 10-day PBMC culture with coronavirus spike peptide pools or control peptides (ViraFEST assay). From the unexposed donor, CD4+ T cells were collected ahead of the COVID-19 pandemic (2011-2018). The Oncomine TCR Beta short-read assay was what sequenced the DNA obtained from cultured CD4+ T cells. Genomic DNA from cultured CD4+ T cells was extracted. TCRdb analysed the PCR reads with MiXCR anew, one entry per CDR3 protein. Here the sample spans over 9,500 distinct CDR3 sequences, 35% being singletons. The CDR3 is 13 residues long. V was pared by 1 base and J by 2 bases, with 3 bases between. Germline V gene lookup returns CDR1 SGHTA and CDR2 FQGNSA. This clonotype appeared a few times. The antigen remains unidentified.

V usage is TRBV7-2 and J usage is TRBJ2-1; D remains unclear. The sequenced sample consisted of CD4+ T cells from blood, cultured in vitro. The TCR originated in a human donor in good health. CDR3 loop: CASSLGAYNEQFF. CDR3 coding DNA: TGTGCCAGCAGCTTAGGGGCCTACAATGAGCAGTTCTTC.